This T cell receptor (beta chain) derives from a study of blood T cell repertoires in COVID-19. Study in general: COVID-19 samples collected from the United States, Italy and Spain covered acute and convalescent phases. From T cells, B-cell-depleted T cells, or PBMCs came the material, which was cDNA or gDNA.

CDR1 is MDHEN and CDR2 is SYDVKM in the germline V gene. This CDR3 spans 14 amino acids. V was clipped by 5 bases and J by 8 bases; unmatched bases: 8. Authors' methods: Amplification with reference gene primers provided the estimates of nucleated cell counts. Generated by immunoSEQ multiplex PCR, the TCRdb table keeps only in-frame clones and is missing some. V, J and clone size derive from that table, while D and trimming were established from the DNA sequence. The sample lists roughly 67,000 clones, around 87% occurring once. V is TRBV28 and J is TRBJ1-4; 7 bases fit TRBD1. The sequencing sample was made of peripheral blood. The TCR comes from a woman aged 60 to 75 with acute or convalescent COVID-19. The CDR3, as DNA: TGTGCCAGCAGTGTTACAGGGGCAAAGGAAAAACTGTTTTTT. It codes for CASSVTGAKEKLFF.